This T cell receptor (beta chain) was obtained from a study of CD8+CD57+ T cells in acquired aplastic anemia. Whole-study context: On average, sorted CD4+ and CD8+ cells gave approximately 3.1 ug of DNA.

Germline lookup yields CDR1 SGHTA and CDR2 FQGTGA. Deletions cut 2 bases from V and 5 bases from J, with 14 bases between. The CDR3 sequence is 15 residues long. Patients chosen for sequencing had shown CD8+CD57+ cell expansion by flow cytometry. The template used for profiling TCR beta VDJ and CDR3 was genomic DNA. TCRdb reprocessed the reads with MiXCR, giving one entry per CDR3 protein. The table lists around 42,000 distinct CDR3 sequences, roughly three fifths of them singletons. This clonotype was recorded only once. This TCR came from a human donor with aplastic anemia. The chain links TRBV7-3 to TRBJ2-3, with a possible D match to TRBD2 (5 bases). The material sequenced was sorted CD4+, CD8+, or CD8+CD57+ T cells (not recorded which) from PBMCs. In DNA form, the CDR3 reads TGTGCCAGCAGCTTAGGACGGCTCGGAGGAGATACGCAGTATTTT. Its protein is CASSLGRLGGDTQYF.